This TCR beta chain was observed in a study of OX40 agonist ivuxolimab in advanced cancers. On the study more broadly: Dose-escalation cases comprised hepatocellular carcinoma, melanoma, renal cell or head and neck cancer. Study-level findings and limits: Compared with CD4+, CD8+ T cells on average had more expanded clones. The antigens recognized by the expanded peripheral T cells, that is their antigen specificity, were not determined.

This CDR3 has 16 residues. Germline-derived CDR1 and CDR2 are LGHNA and YSLEER. J lost 7 bases, V lost 2 bases, and 8 bases had no gene match. A word on this clone: No antigen is known for it.

On cycle 4 day 1 and cycle 7 day 1, as well as at baseline, blood was sampled. Sequencing was performed with immunoSEQ multiplex PCR; in TCRdb, only in-frame clones are kept and a portion is missing. The data show some 80,000 clones, roughly 90% seen once. The TCR sequence derives from an adult with an advanced solid tumor such as melanoma, head and neck, liver or kidney cancer. This specimen consisted of CD4+ or CD8+ T cells sorted from blood, obtained in a trial of the OX40 agonist ivuxolimab. The V gene is TRBV4-3, the J gene TRBJ2-1; 10 bases are shared with TRBD2. This chain's CDR3 is CASSQHSGGAGNEQFF. CDR3 coding DNA: TGCGCCAGCAGCCAACACAGCGGGGGGGCGGGTAATGAGCAGTTCTTC.